The next 8 T cell receptor beta chains were all read from a single sample in a study of T-cell reconstitution after alpha-beta-depleted transplantation in children. The TCRbeta library was prepared with unique molecular identifiers. TCRdb re-called the PCR reads with MiXCR, one entry per CDR3 protein. This sample yields 480,000 or so distinct CDR3 sequences, of which approximately 10% are seen a single time; just over 2% belongs to the top ten. Sample: PBMCs, taken before TCRalphabeta/CD19-depleted stem cell transplant. The receptors derive from a child aged 2 to 15 with inherited bone marrow failure, due to receive a stem cell transplant.

This clonotype occurred a few times. This chain joins TRBV30 and TRBJ1-4; 8 nucleotides agree with TRBD1. The CDR3 consists of 15 residues. CDR1 is GTSNPN and CDR2 is SVGIG in the germline V gene (reference sequence). J lost 3 bases, V lost 1 base, and 4 bases had no gene match. CDR3 bases: TGTGCCTGGAGTGATATCAGGGGGCCTAATGAAAAACTGTTTTTT. It is translated as CAWSDIRGPNEKLFF.

This clonotype was recorded a few times. The V gene is TRBV20-1, the J gene TRBJ2-3, with 7 bases that match TRBD1. Unmatched junction bases numbered 15, after V lost 8 bases and J lost 4 bases. This CDR3 is built from 15 residues. CDR1 is DFQATT, CDR2 SNEGSKA, per germline (reference sequence). Here the CDR3 reads CSTTTGRLGADTQYF. Written as DNA, the CDR3 is TGCAGTACTACGACAGGGAGATTGGGGGCAGATACGCAGTATTTT.

This clonotype was picked up many times. The CDR3 sequence: CASSLGEDSGSWNTEAFF. The DNA for the CDR3 is TGCGCCAGCAGCCTCGGGGAGGACTCTGGTTCATGGAACACTGAAGCTTTCTTT. This chain uses TRBV4-3 with TRBJ1-1; D remains unclear. This CDR3 comprises 18 residues. The germline V gene has CDR1 LGHNA and CDR2 YSLEER. V lost 4 bases to trimming and J lost 1 base, with 22 bases between them.

Many counts were recorded for this clonotype. CDR3 in amino acids: CASSVDGPFGPYNEQFF. Here the CDR3 DNA reads TGTGCCAGCAGCGTAGACGGCCCCTTCGGCCCGTACAATGAGCAGTTCTTC. The chain links TRBV9 to TRBJ2-1; D remains ambiguous. V was clipped by 0 bases and J by 4 bases, with 17 bases between them. The CDR3 totals 17 residues. Germline CDR1 SGDLS, CDR2 YYNGEE.

This clonotype was seen ten or more times. The chain joins TRBV9 to TRBJ1-6; D is perhaps TRBD1 (5 bases). V lost 7 bases, J lost 7 bases, and 15 bases lay in between. The CDR3 spans 14 residues. CDR1 and CDR2 (germline): SGDLS, YYNGEE. The CDR3 sequence is CASSEGRSNSPLHF. The CDR3 DNA reads TGTGCCAGCTCCGAGGGGAGGAGCAATTCACCCCTCCACTTT.

The CDR3 here is CATSREGGAGQGARDEQFF. The CDR3 DNA is TGTGCCACCAGCAGAGAGGGGGGAGCGGGACAGGGGGCTCGGGATGAGCAGTTCTTC. This chain joins TRBV15 and TRBJ2-1; 12 bases align to TRBD1. Germline CDR1 LNHNV, CDR2 YYDKDF (reference sequence). V lost 0 bases, J lost 8 bases, and 14 bases stayed unmatched. CDR3 length: 19 amino acids.

This clonotype was observed many times. The V gene is TRBV20-1, the J gene TRBJ1-5, with 9 bases identical to TRBD1. V lost 6 bases and J lost 6; bases outside the gene matches: 6. Germline loops: CDR1 DFQATT, CDR2 SNEGSKA (reference sequence). This CDR3 spans 13 amino acids. The DNA of the CDR3 is TGCAGTGCCAGGGACAGGGAAACTCAGCCCCAGCATTTT. Protein product: CSARDRETQPQHF.

To note about this clonotype: The junction differs from germline at one of its ends, possibly a read error. The chain uses TRBV7-2 and TRBJ2-3, with a tentative D call TRBD1 (6 bases). CDR3 length: 14 residues. Germline V gives CDR1 SGHTA, CDR2 FQGNSA. CDR3 protein: CASSLTGSRDTQYF. The CDR3 DNA is TGTGCCAGCAGCTTAACAGGGAGCAGAGATACGCAGTATTTT.